These 20 T cell receptor beta chains originate from one sample sequenced in a study of a mutant IDH1 vaccine in newly diagnosed glioma. The repertoire was sequenced with immunoSEQ multiplex PCR; TCRdb's copy has only in-frame clones and lacks some. The table shows about 88,000 clones, with about 80% occurring only once. Time point denoted: baseline, week 1 (first vaccination visit). Treatment given: pre-vaccination baseline after standard-of-care therapy. The source material was PBMCs, sampled from a glioma patient treated with radiotherapy, temozolomide or both. The receptors originated from a man in his forties with glioma. Some clones in this sample may be carry-over from other donors' samples.

This clone has more than one count but fewer than ten. CDR3 amino acids: CASSYPGAGSGELFF. CDR3 in DNA: TGTGCCAGCAGTTACCCAGGGGCGGGGTCCGGGGAGCTGTTTTTT. The chain recombines TRBV6-5 with TRBJ2-2; TRBD1 or TRBD2 may be the D gene (6 bases each). CDR1 and CDR2 (germline): MNHEY, SVGAGI. V lost 2 bases and J 6 bases, leaving 13 bases between the germline ends. The CDR3 has 15 amino acids.

Remarks on this clone: At the DNA level, this CDR3 is encoded by other sequences in the same sample as well. The gene calls are TRBV5-1 and TRBJ1-1, with 7 bases that match TRBD1. The CDR3 spans 14 residues. The germline V gene encodes CDR1 SGHRS and CDR2 YFSETQ. The V gene end was trimmed by 0 bases and the J gene end by 5 bases; junction bases not matched to a gene: 4. This CDR3 is CASSLDPGGTEAFF. In DNA form, the CDR3 reads TGCGCCAGCAGCTTGGATCCAGGGGGGACTGAAGCTTTCTTT.

This rearrangement joins TRBV5-6 to TRBJ2-7, with D unresolved. CDR3 length: 16 residues. Trimming stripped 4 bases from V and 3 bases from J, with 20 bases between. The germline V gene encodes CDR1 SGHDT and CDR2 YYEEEE. The DNA of the CDR3 is TGTGCCAGCAGCCCGGATGGGGATTCGGGTCACTACGAGCAGTACTTC. Translated: CASSPDGDSGHYEQYF. The full variable domain, its missing parts supplied by reference TRBV5-6 and TRBJ2-7, is DAGVTQSPTHLIKTRGQQVTLRCSPKSGHDTVSWYQQALGQGPQFIFQYYEEEERQRGNFPDRFSGHQFPNYSSELNVNALLLGDSALYLCASSPDGDSGHYEQYFGPGTRLTVT.

Only a few counts were recorded for this clone. The CDR3 loop is CASSPLSGGAGETQYF. In DNA, the CDR3 is TGTGCCAGCAGCCCTTTAAGCGGGGGGGCTGGGGAGACCCAGTACTTC. The chain is built from TRBV14 and TRBJ2-5, with 10 nucleotides matching TRBD2. CDR1 and CDR2 (germline): SGHDN, FVKESK. The CDR3 is 16 residues long. Losses at the gene ends were 4 bases for V and 5 bases for J; bases not matched to a gene: 10.

V and J are TRBV29-1 and TRBJ2-6; D might be TRBD2 (5 bases). V gave up 3 bases and J gave up 2 bases, with 11 bases separating them. Germline V gene lookup returns CDR1 SQVTM and CDR2 ANQGSEA. The CDR3 has 15 residues. The CDR3 DNA follows: TGCAGCGTTGAGAGCGGTAACCCTGGGGCCAACGTCCTGACTTTC. The encoded protein is CSVESGNPGANVLTF. The whole variable domain, remainder taken from reference TRBV29-1 and TRBJ2-6, is SAVISQKPSRDICQRGTSLTIQCQVDSQVTMMFWYRQQPGQSLTLIATANQGSEATYESGFVIDKFPISRPNLTFSTLTVSNMSPEDSSIYLCSVESGNPGANVLTFGAGSRLTVL.

V is TRBV5-1 and J is TRBJ1-4, with 8 nucleotides matching TRBD1. The length of the CDR3 is 16 residues. The V segment lost 0 bases and the J segment 5 bases; nucleotides outside the gene matches: 6. The germline CDR1 and CDR2 sequences are SGHRS and YFSETQ. The CDR3 loop reads CASSLVPGQENEKLFF. CDR3 coding DNA: TGCGCCAGCAGCTTGGTTCCGGGACAGGAAAATGAAAAACTGTTTTTT.

The chain joins TRBV19 to TRBJ1-3, with D perhaps TRBD1 (5 bases). Germline V CDR1 and CDR2: LNHDA, SQIVND (reference sequence). The CDR3 loop spans 15 amino acids. V gave up 3 bases and J gave up 2 bases, with 11 bases separating them. DNA for the CDR3: TGTGCCAGTAGTATTTCAGGGAACCCTGGAAACACCATATATTTT. Its protein product is CASSISGNPGNTIYF.

The rearrangement joins TRBV9 to TRBJ2-1, with D perhaps TRBD1 (6 bases). Trimming pared 0 bases from V and 0 bases from J, leaving 7 bases between. Germline loops: CDR1 SGDLS, CDR2 YYNGEE. The CDR3 runs 15 residues. The CDR3 sequence is CASSVAGVSYNEQFF. The CDR3 nucleotides are TGTGCCAGCAGCGTAGCAGGGGTCTCCTACAATGAGCAGTTCTTC.

The chain recombines TRBV10-3 with TRBJ1-6, with D possibly being TRBD1 (6 bases). V lost 3 bases and J lost 0, with 9 bases in between. Germline V CDR1 and CDR2: ENHRY, SYGVKD. CDR3 length: 16 residues. The CDR3, as DNA: TGTGCCATCAGTGAAGGGGGAAGCTCCTATAATTCACCCCTCCACTTT. It yields the protein CAISEGGSSYNSPLHF.

The chain has TRBV5-4 and TRBJ1-2, with TRBD1 matching 7 bases. The germline CDR1 and CDR2 sequences are SGHNT and YYREEE (reference sequence). V dropped 0 bases and J dropped 3; count of bases not matched to a gene: 2. This CDR3 contains 14 residues. The CDR3 sequence: CASSLDRGDYGYTF. CDR3 DNA sequence: TGTGCCAGCAGCTTGGACAGGGGAGACTATGGCTACACCTTC.

CDR3 DNA: TGTGCCAGCAGCCGTTCTACGGGAAATTCACCCCTCCACTTT. Translation gives CASSRSTGNSPLHF. The genes are TRBV5-8 and TRBJ1-6; D call uncertain. CDR1 SGHTS and CDR2 YDEGEE come from the germline V gene. V lost 4 bases and J 7 bases, leaving 12 bases between the germline ends. The CDR3 sequence is 14 residues long.

This chain uses TRBV19 with TRBJ1-2; D ambiguous. The germline gives CDR1 LNHDA, CDR2 SQIVND (reference sequence). V was pared by 3 bases and J by 8 bases, with 13 bases between. The CDR3 length is 13 residues. This chain's CDR3 is CASSIRSSGGYTF. In DNA form, the CDR3 reads TGTGCCAGTAGTATCCGAAGTAGTGGGGGCTACACCTTC.

J is TRBJ1-5 and V is TRBV25-1; D is possibly TRBD1 (5 bases). Germline loops: CDR1 MGHDK, CDR2 SYGVNS. V was clipped by 5 bases and J by 5 bases, with 13 bases between them. The CDR3 is 14 amino acids. In nucleotides, the CDR3 is TGTGCCAGCAGTACATCAGGGTACCATCAGCCCCAGCATTTT. Its translation is CASSTSGYHQPQHF. The whole variable domain, filled in from reference TRBV25-1 and TRBJ1-5, reads EADIYQTPRYLVIGTGKKITLECSQTMGHDKMYWYQQDPGMELHLIHYSYGVNSTEKGDLSSESTVSRIRTEHFPLTLESARPSHTSQYLCASSTSGYHQPQHFGDGTRLSIL.

V is TRBV9 and J is TRBJ1-6; D may be TRBD1 (6 bases). Germline CDR1 and CDR2: SGDLS and YYNGEE. The CDR3 is made up of 13 amino acids. V lost 5 bases and J lost 4, with 7 bases in between. CDR3 sequence reads: CASRRGYNSPLHF. In DNA form, the CDR3 reads TGTGCCAGCAGGAGGGGGTATAATTCACCCCTCCACTTT.

This rearrangement joins TRBV25-1 to TRBJ1-2; D remains unclear. The CDR3 contains 13 residues. The V and J ends lost 1 base and 6 bases respectively, with 9 bases between them. Germline V gives CDR1 MGHDK, CDR2 SYGVNS. CDR3 residues: CASSEWEGHGYTF. The CDR3 DNA follows: TGTGCCAGCAGTGAATGGGAGGGCCATGGCTACACCTTC.

The chain is built from TRBV5-6 and TRBJ2-1, with D possibly TRBD1 on 8 matching bases. There are 15 residues in the CDR3. The germline V and J ends were trimmed by 4 bases and 7 bases, with 18 bases remaining between them. Germline assignment: CDR1 SGHDT and CDR2 YYEEEE. In DNA form, the CDR3 reads TGTGCCAGCAGCACTTGGACAGGGAGGGTGAATGAGCAGTTCTTC. This encodes CASSTWTGRVNEQFF.

In this sample, this clone turned up a few times. The chain recombines TRBV5-6 with TRBJ2-7; D is undetermined. Germline V gives CDR1 SGHDT, CDR2 YYEEEE. The CDR3 is 12 amino acids. V was trimmed by 3 bases and J by 1 base, leaving 5 bases between them. CDR3 sequence (DNA): TGTGCCAGCAGCTACATTTCCTACGAGCAGTACTTC. Translation gives CASSYISYEQYF.

The V and J genes are TRBV25-1 and TRBJ2-3, with D unresolved. Trimming stripped 6 bases from V and 0 bases from J, with 7 bases between. The V gene's germline CDR1 is MGHDK and CDR2 SYGVNS. The CDR3 is 13 residues long. The CDR3 nucleotides read TGTGCCAGCAGGAAAGCTAGCACAGATACGCAGTATTTT. This encodes CASRKASTDTQYF. The full variable domain, completed using reference TRBV25-1 and TRBJ2-3, is EADIYQTPRYLVIGTGKKITLECSQTMGHDKMYWYQQDPGMELHLIHYSYGVNSTEKGDLSSESTVSRIRTEHFPLTLESARPSHTSQYLCASRKASTDTQYFGPGTRLTVL.

The CDR3 coding sequence is TGTGCCAGCAGCACCTTAGCGGGGAGCTCCTACAATGAGCAGTTCTTC. Translation: CASSTLAGSSYNEQFF. The V call is TRBV5-5, the J call TRBJ2-1; 8 bases line up with TRBD2. This CDR3 is 16 amino acids long. Germline-derived CDR1 and CDR2 are SGHKS and YYEKEE (reference sequence). Unmatched junction bases numbered 6, after V lost 4 bases and J lost 0 bases. The full variable domain, rest sourced from reference TRBV5-5 and TRBJ2-1, is DAGVTQSPTHLIKTRGQQVTLRCSPISGHKSVSWYQQVLGQGPQFIFQYYEKEERGRGNFPDRFSARQFPNYSSELNVNALLLGDSALYLCASSTLAGSSYNEQFFGPGTRLTVL.

V gene TRBV7-2 combines with J gene TRBJ2-1; D perhaps matches TRBD2 (6 bases). V was clipped by 2 bases and J by 5 bases, with 13 bases between them. This CDR3 contains 15 residues. CDR1 SGHTA and CDR2 FQGNSA come from the germline V gene. Written as DNA, the CDR3 is TGTGCCAGCAGCTTATTTCGGGGGAAGAACAATGAGCAGTTCTTC. It codes for CASSLFRGKNNEQFF.